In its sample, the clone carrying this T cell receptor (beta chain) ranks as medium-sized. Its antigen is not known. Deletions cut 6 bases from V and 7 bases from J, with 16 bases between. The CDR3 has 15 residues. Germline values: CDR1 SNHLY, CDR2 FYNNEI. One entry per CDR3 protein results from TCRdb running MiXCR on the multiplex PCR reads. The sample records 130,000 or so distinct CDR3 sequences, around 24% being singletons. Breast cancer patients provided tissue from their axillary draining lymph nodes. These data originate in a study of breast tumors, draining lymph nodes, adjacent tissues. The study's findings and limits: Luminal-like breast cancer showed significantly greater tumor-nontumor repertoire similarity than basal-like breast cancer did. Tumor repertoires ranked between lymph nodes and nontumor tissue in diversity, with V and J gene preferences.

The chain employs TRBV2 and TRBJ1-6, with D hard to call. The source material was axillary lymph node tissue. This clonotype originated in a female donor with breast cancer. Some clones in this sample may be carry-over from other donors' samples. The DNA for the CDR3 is TGTGCCAGCAGGAAAGGAGGGTCGGGGAATTCACCCCTCCACTTT. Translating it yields CASRKGGSGNSPLHF. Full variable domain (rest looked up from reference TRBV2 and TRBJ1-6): EPEVTQTPSHQVTQMGQEVILRCVPISNHLYFYWYRQILGQKVEFLVSFYNNEISEKSEIFDDQFSVERPDGSNFTLKIRSTKLEDSAMYFCASRKGGSGNSPLHFGNGTRLTVT.